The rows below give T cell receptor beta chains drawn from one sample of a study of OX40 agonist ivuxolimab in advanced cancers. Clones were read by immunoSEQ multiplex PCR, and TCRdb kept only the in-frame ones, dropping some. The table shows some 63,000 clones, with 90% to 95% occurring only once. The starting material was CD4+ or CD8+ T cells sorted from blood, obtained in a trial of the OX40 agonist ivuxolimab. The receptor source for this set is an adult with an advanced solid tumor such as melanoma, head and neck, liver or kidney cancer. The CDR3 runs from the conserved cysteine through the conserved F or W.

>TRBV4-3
CASSQDTLAGVYNEQFF
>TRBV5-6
CASRGGQINEQYF
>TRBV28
CASSITPPNEQFF
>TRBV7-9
CASSLMGLDSSTDTQYF
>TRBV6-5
CASAQTYEQYF
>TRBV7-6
CASSTRGGPYNEQFF
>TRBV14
CASSLPGLANEQFF
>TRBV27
CASSLKVLQETQYF
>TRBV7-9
CASSLGPPNEKLFF
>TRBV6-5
CASSYGDRGLYGYTF
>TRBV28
CASSSPELNRPDYTF
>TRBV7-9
CASSLLAGSSYNEQFF
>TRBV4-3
CASSQRGDRGLTDTQYF
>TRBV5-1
CASSFEAGGPREQYF
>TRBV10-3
CAIGDRYNEQFF
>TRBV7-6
CASSLTGSLAGELFF
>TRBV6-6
CASSASTGNNQPQHF
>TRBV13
CASSLAGGPRETQYF
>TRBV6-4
CASSDGTGAYGYTF
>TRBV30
CAWSVGTGRTEAFF
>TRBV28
CASSSPRTAYGYTF
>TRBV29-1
CSAIVPYEQYF
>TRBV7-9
CASSHPRGAPTDTQYF
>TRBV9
CATRTGFGYTF
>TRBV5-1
CASSTGPENTEAFF
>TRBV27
CASSLFLRAGVSEQYF
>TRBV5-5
CASSPPSSHFTGELFF
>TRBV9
CASKGPEGGTSRYNEQFF
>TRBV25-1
CASSEFGQANEKLFF
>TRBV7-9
CASSLTGTGELFF
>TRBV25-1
CASSDPGDTQYF
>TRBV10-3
CAISESTVSYEQYF
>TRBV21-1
CASSRRTRNTIYF
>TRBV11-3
CASSLALDGYNEQFF
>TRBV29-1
CSVEGLNTEAFF
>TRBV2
CASTPAPDYGYTF
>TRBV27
CASSWRGGFMDEAFF
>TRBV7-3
CASSTTGGGNEKLFF
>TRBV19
CASSIALGTGNGYTF
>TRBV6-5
CASSSGPDWDNEQFF
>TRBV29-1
CSVEDLQGAHGYTF
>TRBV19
CASSTTSGALDTQYF